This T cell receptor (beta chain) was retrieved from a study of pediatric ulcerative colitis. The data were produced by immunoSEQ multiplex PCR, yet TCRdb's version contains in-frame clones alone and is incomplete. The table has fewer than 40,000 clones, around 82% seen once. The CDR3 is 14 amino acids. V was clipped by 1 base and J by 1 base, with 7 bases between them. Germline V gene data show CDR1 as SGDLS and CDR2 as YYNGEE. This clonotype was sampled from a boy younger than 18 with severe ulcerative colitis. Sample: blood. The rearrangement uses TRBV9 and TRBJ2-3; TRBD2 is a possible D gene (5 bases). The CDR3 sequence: CASSVLGGTDTQYF. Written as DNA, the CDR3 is TGTGCCAGCAGCGTATTGGGAGGCACAGATACGCAGTATTTT.